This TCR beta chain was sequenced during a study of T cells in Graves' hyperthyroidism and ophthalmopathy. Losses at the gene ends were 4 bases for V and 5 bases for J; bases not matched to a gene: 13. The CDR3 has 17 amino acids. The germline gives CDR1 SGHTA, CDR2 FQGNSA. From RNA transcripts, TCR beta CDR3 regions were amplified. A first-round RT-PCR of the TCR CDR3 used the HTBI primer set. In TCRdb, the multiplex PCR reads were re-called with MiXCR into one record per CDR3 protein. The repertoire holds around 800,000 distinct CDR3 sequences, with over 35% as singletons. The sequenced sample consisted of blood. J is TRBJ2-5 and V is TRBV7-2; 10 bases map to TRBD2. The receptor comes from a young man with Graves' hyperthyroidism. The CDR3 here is CASSSRGASGRRETQYF. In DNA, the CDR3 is TGTGCCAGCAGCTCAAGGGGGGCTAGCGGGAGAAGGGAGACCCAGTACTTC.